Presented here are 19 T cell receptor beta chains from one specimen sequenced in a study of human T cells and chemical hapten exposure. Noted time point: pre-sensitization, week 0. This sample's treatment: therapeutic diphenylcyclopropenone sensitization with weekly scalp DPC. One entry per CDR3 protein, called by TCRdb with MiXCR from the RACE reads. The sample contains more than 150,000 distinct CDR3 sequences, around 30% of which appear only once. Sequencing was performed on whole blood, taken in connection with sensitization to the hapten diphenylcyclopropenone (DPC). These receptors originate from a woman aged 30 to 39 with alopecia areata. Some clones in this sample may be carry-over from other donors' samples.

This clonotype has only a few counts. This chain links TRBV12-3 or TRBV12-4 with TRBJ2-3; 9 bases line up with TRBD1. The V segment lost 3 bases and the J segment 3 bases; nucleotides outside the gene matches: 4. The CDR3 runs 15 residues. The CDR3 bases are TGTGCCAGCAGTTTTCCGGGACAGGGAACAGATACGCAGTATTTT. Translation gives CASSFPGQGTDTQYF.

The rearrangement uses TRBV6-2 or TRBV6-3 and TRBJ2-5; TRBD2 matches at 13 bases. From germline, CDR1 is MNHEY and CDR2 SVGEGT. Trimming at V came to 5 bases and at J to 3 bases, leaving 6 bases not matched to a gene. This CDR3 contains 16 residues. The CDR3 nucleotides are TGTGCCAGCAGTCACACAGGGACTAGCGGGGAAGAGACCCAGTACTTC. Its protein is CASSHTGTSGEETQYF.

The rearrangement uses TRBV28 and TRBJ2-1, with 13 positions matching TRBD2. J lost 2 bases, V lost 6 bases, and 10 bases had no gene match. Per germline, CDR1 MDHEN and CDR2 SYDVKM. The CDR3 loop spans 18 amino acids. The CDR3, as DNA: TGTGCCAGCAGACCCGGGACTAGCGGGATAGGGACCTACAATGAGCAGTTCTTC. Its protein product is CASRPGTSGIGTYNEQFF.

This chain connects TRBV6-6 to TRBJ1-3; D possibly corresponds to TRBD1 (6 bases). V gave up 11 bases and J gave up 0 bases, with 14 bases separating them. CDR3 length equals 14 residues. Germline V gives CDR1 MNHNY, CDR2 SVGAGI (reference sequence). CDR3: CAGRTESSGNTIYF. The CDR3 bases are TGTGCCGGGAGGACAGAGTCCTCTGGAAACACCATATATTTT.

This clonotype was seen a few times. The chain recombines TRBV15 with TRBJ2-5; D ambiguous. The CDR3 consists of 12 residues. The V gene lost 6 bases and the J gene lost 0 bases, with 5 bases spanning the gap. Per the germline V gene, CDR1 is LNHNV and CDR2 is YYDKDF (reference sequence). The CDR3 DNA reads TGTGCCACCAGGGGGTACCAAGAGACCCAGTACTTC. Its translation: CATRGYQETQYF. Filled out from reference TRBV15 and TRBJ2-5, the complete variable domain reads DAMVIQNPRYQVTQFGKPVTLSCSQTLNHNVMYWYQQKSSQAPKLLFHYYDKDFNNEADTPDNFQSRRPNTSFCFLDIRSPGLGDTAMYLCATRGYQETQYFGPGTRLLVL.

The chain joins TRBV28 to TRBJ1-2; 7 nucleotides agree with TRBD1. The germline V gene encodes CDR1 MDHEN and CDR2 SYDVKM. The CDR3 has 15 amino acids. V lost 8 bases to trimming and J lost 1 base; unmatched junction nucleotides: 10. CDR3 sequence (DNA): TGTGCCAGCGGGGACAGCGAGGGATATAACTATGGCTACACCTTC. Its translation is CASGDSEGYNYGYTF.

This clonotype was counted once. The chain combines TRBV6-5 with TRBJ2-3, with D tentatively TRBD1 or TRBD2 (6 bases each). CDR1 is MNHEY and CDR2 is SVGAGI in the germline V gene. This CDR3 has 14 residues. V gave up 6 bases and J gave up 2 bases, with 12 bases separating them. The CDR3 reads CASSPGDFTDTQYF. As DNA, the CDR3 is TGTGCCAGCAGCCCAGGGGACTTCACAGATACGCAGTATTTT.

This rearrangement joins TRBV4-2 to TRBJ1-5; no clear D gene. Trimming pared 3 bases from V and 4 bases from J, leaving 7 bases between. Germline CDR1 reads LGHNA; CDR2 reads YNFKEQ. The CDR3 totals 13 residues. The CDR3, as DNA: TGTGCCAGCAGCCAGGAGCTAAATCAGCCCCAGCATTTT. Translation gives CASSQELNQPQHF.

This chain links TRBV6-1 with TRBJ1-1; D not certain. Germline V gene sequence: CDR1 MNHNS, CDR2 SASEGT. V gave up 7 bases and J gave up 6 bases, with 15 bases separating them. The CDR3 sequence is 13 residues long. DNA of the CDR3: TGTGCCAGCACTGAGGGAGTGAGGGCTGAAGCTTTCTTT. Protein sequence: CASTEGVRAEAFF.

This clonotype turned up a few times. The chain carries TRBV7-2 and TRBJ2-5; 8 bases agree with TRBD2. The CDR3 consists of 14 residues. Germline CDR1 is SGHTA and CDR2 is FQGNSA. V shed 5 bases, J shed 6 bases, and the junction held 8 bases outside the gene matches. CDR3 sequence: CASSGIRGGQTQYF. Here the CDR3 DNA reads TGTGCCAGCAGCGGGATCCGGGGGGGCCAGACCCAGTACTTC.

This clonotype was observed many times. V is TRBV19 and J is TRBJ1-6; a possible D gene is TRBD1 (5 bases). Germline V lookup: CDR1 LNHDA, CDR2 SQIVND (reference sequence). V lost 3 bases and J 7 bases, leaving 19 bases between the germline ends. CDR3 length: 17 residues. CDR3 region: CASSMSPRGSRNSPLHF. For the CDR3, the DNA is TGTGCCAGTAGTATGTCCCCTAGGGGCAGCCGGAATTCACCCCTCCACTTT.

This clonotype was detected many times. The genes are TRBV18 and TRBJ2-2; D not resolved. Germline V lookup: CDR1 KGHSH, CDR2 LQKENI. This CDR3 region has 11 residues. The V end lost 3 bases, the J end lost 8 bases, and 4 bases lay between the germline ends. DNA for the CDR3: TGTGCCAGCTCACCGGGAGGGGAGCTGTTTTTT. This sequence encodes CASSPGGELFF.

J is TRBJ1-6 and V is TRBV28; D is possibly TRBD1 (6 bases). From germline, CDR1 is MDHEN and CDR2 SYDVKM. The CDR3 has 15 amino acids. Trimming removed 3 bases from V and 9 bases from J, with 15 bases in between. The CDR3 bases are TGTGCCAGCAGTTTCAGGGCAGGGGTAGGTTCACCCCTCCACTTT. Translated: CASSFRAGVGSPLHF.

The chain is built from TRBV6-6 and TRBJ1-1, with 10 bases fitting TRBD1. V lost 0 bases to trimming and J lost 1 base; unmatched junction nucleotides: 5. The CDR3 has 17 residues. The V gene's germline CDR1 is MNHNY and CDR2 SVGAGI (reference sequence). The CDR3 region is CASSYSRQGAPNTEAFF. DNA for the CDR3: TGTGCCAGCAGTTACTCGAGACAGGGGGCCCCGAACACTGAAGCTTTCTTT.

This chain joins TRBV20-1 and TRBJ1-5; maybe TRBD1 (5 bases). V lost 0 bases, J lost 7 bases, and 19 bases lay in between. Germline assignment: CDR1 DFQATT and CDR2 SNEGSKA (reference sequence). The CDR3 is made up of 16 amino acids. The DNA of the CDR3 is TGCAGTGCTAGAGATCGAGGCGGTGGGGGAATCCAGCCCCAGCATTTT. This codes for CSARDRGGGGIQPQHF.

J is TRBJ2-7 and V is TRBV18; 10 nucleotides line up with TRBD1. CDR1 is KGHSH, CDR2 LQKENI, per germline. After removal of 5 bases from V and 0 bases from J, the junction contained 7 bases not matched to a gene. The CDR3 loop spans 16 amino acids. The CDR3 nucleotides read TGTGCCAGCTCATCAAGGGGGACAGGGGTCTCCTACGAGCAGTACTTC. Protein product: CASSSRGTGVSYEQYF.

This clonotype occurred many times. The rearrangement uses TRBV7-9 and TRBJ1-3; no firm D call. Trimming removed 8 bases at V and 0 bases at J, with 8 bases between. The CDR3 loop spans 13 amino acids. The V gene's germline CDR1 is SEHNR and CDR2 FQNEAQ (reference sequence). This CDR3 reads CASGFISGNTIYF. In DNA, the CDR3 is TGTGCCAGCGGGTTCATCTCTGGAAACACCATATATTTT.

The chain joins TRBV7-2 to TRBJ2-7, with D possibly matching TRBD1 (6 bases). Trimming took off 1 base at V and 11 bases at J, with 9 bases between the two ends. The CDR3 consists of 11 residues. Germline CDR1 SGHTA, CDR2 FQGNSA. The CDR3 spells CASSLGTVKYF. The CDR3, as DNA: TGTGCCAGCAGCTTAGGGACAGTAAAGTACTTC.

This clonotype was seen a few times. V gene TRBV27 combines with J gene TRBJ2-1; tentative D call: TRBD1 (6 bases). The germline CDR1 and CDR2 sequences are MNHEY and SMNVEV (reference sequence). The V and J ends lost 10 bases and 4 bases respectively, with 14 bases between them. This CDR3 has 13 amino acids. CDR3 loop: CATRQVGYNEQFF. The CDR3 region has the DNA TGTGCCACCCGACAGGTCGGATACAATGAGCAGTTCTTC.